Presented here are 29 T cell receptor beta chains from one specimen sequenced in a study of PD-1 blockade in classical Hodgkin lymphoma. Brentuximab vedotin exposure varied among the patients, all of whom had relapsed after autologous stem cell transplantation. The method was immunoSEQ multiplex PCR; TCRdb's version includes in-frame clones alone and lacks a portion of them. The sample lists some 95,000 clones, approximately 89% seen once, with about 10% in the top ten. The sample here was peripheral blood mononuclear cells (PBMCs), taken before the second cycle of nivolumab. The source is a human donor with classical Hodgkin lymphoma.

The genes are TRBV13 and TRBJ1-1, with D unclear. Per germline, CDR1 PRHDT and CDR2 FYEKMQ (reference sequence). The CDR3 loop spans 12 amino acids. Trimming cost V 5 bases and J 1 base, with 5 bases left between them. The CDR3 bases are TGTGCCAGCAGCCACACGAACACTGAAGCTTTCTTT. Translating it yields CASSHTNTEAFF.

This chain connects TRBV28 to TRBJ1-4, with a possible D match to TRBD1 (5 bases). Trimming removed 3 bases at V and 8 bases at J, with 16 bases between. Germline V gives CDR1 MDHEN, CDR2 SYDVKM. The CDR3 extends over 15 amino acids. In DNA form, the CDR3 reads TGTGCCAGCAGTTTTGGAACCGGGACGGGGGAAAAACTGTTTTTT. Its protein is CASSFGTGTGEKLFF.

This chain links TRBV28 with TRBJ2-3; D ambiguous. Trimming cost V 6 bases and J 0 bases, with 7 bases left between them. Germline CDR1 MDHEN, CDR2 SYDVKM. The CDR3 runs 13 residues. The CDR3 region is CASRAASTDTQYF. CDR3 DNA: TGTGCCAGCAGGGCAGCGAGCACAGATACGCAGTATTTT.

The chain links TRBV4-2 to TRBJ1-5; D is possibly TRBD1 (5 bases). The CDR3 spans 15 residues. Germline V gene sequence: CDR1 LGHNA, CDR2 YNFKEQ. Trimming pared 3 bases from V and 4 bases from J, leaving 13 bases between. The CDR3 DNA follows: TGTGCCAGCAGCCAGAACCCCGACAGTAATCAGCCCCAGCATTTT. Translating gives CASSQNPDSNQPQHF.

The sample holds a few counts of this clone. CDR3 protein: CASSLADSGTNYGYTF. For the CDR3, the DNA is TGTGCCAGCAGCTTAGCGGACTCAGGAACTAACTATGGCTACACCTTC. This chain connects TRBV7-9 to TRBJ1-2; D is unclear. CDR3 length: 16 residues. V shed 0 bases and J shed 0 bases, with 11 bases lying between them. Per germline, CDR1 SEHNR and CDR2 FQNEAQ (reference sequence).

The chain combines TRBV20-1 with TRBJ1-4; the D is unclear. The CDR3 extends over 11 amino acids. With 4 bases removed from V and 4 bases from J, the gap between germline ends came to 4 bases. Germline lookup yields CDR1 DFQATT and CDR2 SNEGSKA (reference sequence). DNA for the CDR3: TGCAGTGCTAACCATAATGAAAAACTGTTTTTT. Its translation is CSANHNEKLFF.

V gene TRBV15 combines with J gene TRBJ2-3; D gene unclear. This CDR3 has 15 residues. Germline V gives CDR1 LNHNV, CDR2 YYDKDF (reference sequence). Trimming took 0 bases from V and 2 from J, leaving 9 bases between them. DNA for the CDR3: TGTGCCACCAGCAGAGATTATCCTAACACAGATACGCAGTATTTT. It yields the protein CATSRDYPNTDTQYF. The entire variable domain, with the rest obtained from reference TRBV15 and TRBJ2-3, is as follows: DAMVIQNPRYQVTQFGKPVTLSCSQTLNHNVMYWYQQKSSQAPKLLFHYYDKDFNNEADTPDNFQSRRPNTSFCFLDIRSPGLGDTAMYLCATSRDYPNTDTQYFGPGTRLTVL.

The chain combines TRBV25-1 with TRBJ2-2, with a tentative D call TRBD1 (6 bases). The germline V and J ends were trimmed by 6 bases and 2 bases, with 10 bases remaining between them. Germline-derived CDR1 and CDR2 are MGHDK and SYGVNS. CDR3 length equals 14 residues. The CDR3 DNA reads as TGTGCCAGCAGAGGACAGACAAACACCGGGGAGCTGTTTTTT. Protein sequence: CASRGQTNTGELFF. Full variable domain (remainder filled in from reference TRBV25-1 and TRBJ2-2): EADIYQTPRYLVIGTGKKITLECSQTMGHDKMYWYQQDPGMELHLIHYSYGVNSTEKGDLSSESTVSRIRTEHFPLTLESARPSHTSQYLCASRGQTNTGELFFGEGSRLTVL.

This clone was counted a single time. The chain combines TRBV28 with TRBJ1-4; maybe TRBD1 (6 bases). V was pared by 4 bases and J by 4 bases, with 22 bases between. CDR1 and CDR2 from the germline V gene are MDHEN and SYDVKM. The CDR3 extends over 18 amino acids. DNA for the CDR3: TGTGCCAGCAGTTCAAAGAGATTCCAGGGGAGTGGTAATGAAAAACTGTTTTTT. Translated: CASSSKRFQGSGNEKLFF.

V gene TRBV4-1 combines with J gene TRBJ2-5; D might be TRBD1 or TRBD2, each matching 6 bases. The CDR3 totals 15 residues. V was shortened by 4 bases and J by 4 bases, with 16 bases between the two germline ends. Germline-derived CDR1 and CDR2 are MGHRA and YSYEKL. The CDR3 reads CASSPLGEGGETQYF. In nucleotides, the CDR3 is TGCGCCAGCAGCCCCCTGGGAGAGGGGGGAGAGACCCAGTACTTC.

This clone was observed once. The chain joins TRBV27 to TRBJ1-4; 8 bases fit TRBD1. V was clipped by 4 bases and J by 7 bases; unmatched bases: 8. The CDR3 is made up of 15 amino acids. CDR1 and CDR2 (germline): MNHEY, SMNVEV (reference sequence). DNA for the CDR3: TGTGCCAGCAGTTCCTTGACAGGGGAATTTGAAAAACTGTTTTTT. Translation: CASSSLTGEFEKLFF.

The chain joins TRBV4-2 to TRBJ2-7; 8 bases fit TRBD1. Germline CDR1 LGHNA, CDR2 YNFKEQ. J was trimmed by 0 bases and V by 3 bases; bases with no gene match: 4. CDR3 length: 15 amino acids. The CDR3 DNA sequence: TGTGCCAGCAGCCAGGAGGACAGGGTCTCCTACGAGCAGTACTTC. Translating it yields CASSQEDRVSYEQYF.

The rearrangement joins TRBV7-8 to TRBJ2-7, with a possible D match to TRBD2 (6 bases). Germline-derived CDR1 and CDR2 are SGHVS and FQNEAQ. The CDR3 sequence is 12 residues long. Trimming cost V 5 bases and J 4 bases, with 9 bases left between them. The CDR3 loop is CASSVGGYEQYF. CDR3 in DNA: TGTGCCAGCAGCGTGGGGGGATACGAGCAGTACTTC.

Of note for this clone: At one end the junction does not follow the germline gene, possibly because of a read error. CDR3 protein: CASSLEGRERFF. Written as DNA, the CDR3 is TGCGCCAGCAGCTTGGAGGGCAGGGAGCGGTTCTTC. The chain uses TRBV5-1 and TRBJ2-1; possibly TRBD1 or TRBD2 for D (5 bases each). The germline V gene encodes CDR1 SGHRS and CDR2 YFSETQ. The CDR3 has 12 residues. Combining the CDR3 with reference TRBV5-1 and TRBJ2-1 gives the whole variable domain KAGVTQTPRYLIKTRGQQVTLSCSPISGHRSVSWYQQTPGQGLQFLFEYFSETQRNKGNFPGRFSGRQFSNSRSEMNVSTLELGDSALYLCASSLEGRERFFGPGTRLTVL.

The J gene is TRBJ1-1, the V gene TRBV2; 8 positions agree with TRBD1. V shed 6 bases and J 1 base; nucleotides not matched to a gene: 4. The CDR3 is made up of 14 amino acids. Germline V gene lookup returns CDR1 SNHLY and CDR2 FYNNEI. The CDR3 region is CASSAGGPNTEAFF. The CDR3, as DNA: TGTGCCAGCAGCGCAGGGGGCCCGAACACTGAAGCTTTCTTT.

The chain employs TRBV5-4 and TRBJ1-2; no clear D. The length of the CDR3 is 14 residues. Trimming shortened V by 4 bases and J by 2 bases, and 12 bases separated the two germline ends. Germline V gene sequence: CDR1 SGHNT, CDR2 YYREEE (reference sequence). The CDR3 sequence is CASSPPDGNYGYTF. The CDR3, as DNA: TGTGCCAGCAGCCCCCCGGACGGGAACTATGGCTACACCTTC.

The chain is built from TRBV13 and TRBJ2-7; 10 bases are shared with TRBD2. Germline-derived CDR1 and CDR2 are PRHDT and FYEKMQ (reference sequence). The CDR3 runs 15 residues. With 2 bases clipped from V and 4 bases from J, the junction kept 5 bases outside the gene matches. In DNA form, the CDR3 reads TGTGCCAGCAGCTTAAGGGAGCGGGGGGGTTACGAGCAGTACTTC. Encoded protein: CASSLRERGGYEQYF.

A few counts support this clone. Different DNA sequences within this sample yield the same CDR3. The rearrangement uses TRBV6-6 and TRBJ1-5, with a possible D match to TRBD1 (5 bases). Germline assignment: CDR1 MNHNY and CDR2 SVGAGI (reference sequence). Trimming stripped 5 bases from V and 7 bases from J, with 9 bases between. The CDR3 totals 12 residues. CDR3 coding DNA: TGTGCCAGCAGTCCAGGGTCGCAGCCCCAGCATTTT. Encoded protein: CASSPGSQPQHF.

V is TRBV28 and J is TRBJ2-3, with D possibly TRBD2 on 6 matching bases. Germline CDR1 is MDHEN and CDR2 is SYDVKM. V was clipped by 6 bases and J by 7 bases, with 17 bases between them. The CDR3 length is 14 residues. This CDR3 reads CASSLAASVNTQYF. For the CDR3, the DNA is TGTGCCAGCAGCTTAGCGGCCAGTGTGAATACGCAGTATTTT.

This clone has a single count. This rearrangement joins TRBV19 to TRBJ1-4; D is ambiguous. Germline V gene sequence: CDR1 LNHDA, CDR2 SQIVND (reference sequence). Trimming took off 3 bases at V and 4 bases at J, with 21 bases between the two ends. The length of the CDR3 is 18 residues. The CDR3 sequence: CASSMGVTTALGNEKLFF. Here the CDR3 DNA reads TGTGCCAGTAGTATGGGTGTAACGACGGCTTTGGGTAATGAAAAACTGTTTTTT. The whole variable domain, filled in from reference TRBV19 and TRBJ1-4, reads DGGITQSPKYLFRKEGQNVTLSCEQNLNHDAMYWYRQDPGQGLRLIYYSQIVNDFQKGDIAEGYSVSREKKESFPLTVTSAQKNPTAFYLCASSMGVTTALGNEKLFFGSGTQLSVL.

The chain links TRBV27 to TRBJ2-1; 11 nucleotides align to TRBD2. The ends lost 6 bases at V and 2 bases at J; junction bases unmatched: 3. This CDR3 comprises 15 residues. CDR1 and CDR2 from the germline V gene are MNHEY and SMNVEV (reference sequence). In DNA, the CDR3 is TGTGCCAGCAGCCTTAGCGGGGGGGCCTACAATGAGCAGTTCTTC. Translated, it gives CASSLSGGAYNEQFF.

This CDR3 is CASSAQGVVTEAFF. As DNA, the CDR3 is TGTGCCAGCAGTGCACAGGGTGTGGTTACTGAAGCTTTCTTT. This chain links TRBV2 with TRBJ1-1; the D gene is possibly TRBD1 (6 bases). V was pared by 4 bases and J by 5 bases, with 14 bases between. Germline-derived CDR1 and CDR2 are SNHLY and FYNNEI. The CDR3 length is 14 residues.

The J gene is TRBJ1-2, the V gene TRBV15; D is possibly TRBD1 (5 bases). CDR3 size: 15 residues. Germline CDR1 and CDR2: LNHNV and YYDKDF (reference sequence). V was shortened by 0 bases and J by 3 bases, with 11 bases between the two germline ends. The CDR3 DNA reads as TGTGCCACCAGCAGAGAAAGCGGGGGGGACTATGGCTACACCTTC. Its protein is CATSRESGGDYGYTF.

The J gene is TRBJ2-1, the V gene TRBV27; D is unclear. The V and J ends lost 2 bases and 3 bases respectively, with 2 bases between them. The CDR3 totals 12 residues. CDR1 is MNHEY and CDR2 is SMNVEV in the germline V gene (reference sequence). CDR3 bases: TGTGCCAGCAGTTTAAACTACAATGAGCAGTTCTTC. Its translation: CASSLNYNEQFF.

The rearrangement joins TRBV6-1 to TRBJ2-7; D is possibly TRBD2 (7 bases). V gave up 2 bases and J gave up 6 bases, with 14 bases separating them. The germline V gene encodes CDR1 MNHNS and CDR2 SASEGT. This CDR3 is built from 14 residues. In nucleotides, the CDR3 is TGTGCCAGCAGTGAAATAGGGGGGGTGGGCGAGCAGTACTTC. It translates to CASSEIGGVGEQYF.

This clone was detected a few times. The chain recombines TRBV6-7 with TRBJ2-2; maybe TRBD2 (5 bases). TRBV6-7 is noted as an ORF with a role that remains uncertain. Trimming left V 0 bases short and J 5 bases short, with 10 bases between. This CDR3 is 15 amino acids long. In DNA form, the CDR3 reads TGTGCCAGCAGTTACTCGACTAATTGTACCGGGGAGCTGTTTTTT. Translated: CASSYSTNCTGELFF.

The chain links TRBV4-1 to TRBJ2-7, with D tentatively TRBD1 (6 bases). This CDR3 has 14 residues. Trimming shortened V by 1 base and J by 7 bases, and 14 bases separated the two germline ends. The germline CDR1 and CDR2 sequences are MGHRA and YSYEKL. CDR3 bases: TGCGCCAGCAGCCAAGGCTCAGGGGAAAGGGAGCAGTACTTC. It specifies CASSQGSGEREQYF.

The CDR3 coding sequence is TGCGCCAGCAGCGCATCCGGGACAGGGGTACGAGAGACCCAGTACTTC. It codes for CASSASGTGVRETQYF. V and J are TRBV10-2 and TRBJ2-5, with 10 nucleotides matching TRBD1. The J segment lost 4 bases and the V segment lost 6 bases, leaving 11 bases of the junction unmatched. CDR3 length: 16 residues. Looked up from germline, CDR1 is WSHSY and CDR2 is SAAADI.

As for this clone: An end of the junction differs from the germline gene, which may be a read error. The rearrangement joins TRBV2 to TRBJ2-2, with unresolved D. This CDR3 contains 15 residues. Germline CDR1 reads SNHLY; CDR2 reads FYNNEI. In DNA form, the CDR3 reads TGTGCCAGCTGTCCTGGCGGTACGAACCCCGGGGAGCTGTTTTTT. Protein sequence: CASCPGGTNPGELFF.